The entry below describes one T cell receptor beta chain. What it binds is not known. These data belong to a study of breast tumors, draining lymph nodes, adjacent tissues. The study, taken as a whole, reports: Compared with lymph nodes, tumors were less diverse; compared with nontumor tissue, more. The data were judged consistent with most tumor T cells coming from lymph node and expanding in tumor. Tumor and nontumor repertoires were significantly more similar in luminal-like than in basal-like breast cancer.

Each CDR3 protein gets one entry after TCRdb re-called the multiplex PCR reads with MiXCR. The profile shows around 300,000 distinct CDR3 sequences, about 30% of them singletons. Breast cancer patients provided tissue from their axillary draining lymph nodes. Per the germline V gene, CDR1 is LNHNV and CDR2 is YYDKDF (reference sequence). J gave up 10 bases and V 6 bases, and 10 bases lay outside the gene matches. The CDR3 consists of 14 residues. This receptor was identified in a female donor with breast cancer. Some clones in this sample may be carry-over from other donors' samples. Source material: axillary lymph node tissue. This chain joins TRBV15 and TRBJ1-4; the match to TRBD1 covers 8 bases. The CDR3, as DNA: TGTGCCACCAGTAAGGACAGGGACTACGCAAAACTGTTTTTT. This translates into CATSKDRDYAKLFF.